This TCR beta chain came from a study of glioma-infiltrating T cells. On this clonotype itself: Antigen: not known.

TCR alpha and beta CDR3 regions were amplified from RNA using iRepertoire nested multiplex PCR. For one-step reverse transcription and amplification, about 85-400 ng of tissue mRNA or PBMC total RNA was used. TCRdb analysed the multiplex PCR reads with MiXCR anew, one entry per CDR3 protein. The table lists over 15,000 distinct CDR3 sequences, about three fifths of them singletons. From germline, CDR1 is SGHRS and CDR2 YFSETQ. V gave up 1 base and J gave up 6 bases; unmatched junction bases: 7. The CDR3 runs to 15 residues. Whole-study findings and limits: Tissue-blood divergence was below expectation in non-neoplastic patients, above in gliomas. Only very few CDR3 sequences appeared in both tissue and blood.

This receptor was obtained from a human donor with low-grade glioma or glioblastoma, undergoing nonglioma brain surgery, or in good health (not recorded which). V is TRBV5-1 and J is TRBJ2-1; TRBD2 matches at 7 bases. Sequencing input: glioma tissue, nonneoplastic brain tissue, or PBMCs (not recorded which). The CDR3 nucleotides read TGCGCCAGCAGCTTGCAGTCGGGAGGCAGCAATGAGCAGTTCTTC. Protein sequence: CASSLQSGGSNEQFF.